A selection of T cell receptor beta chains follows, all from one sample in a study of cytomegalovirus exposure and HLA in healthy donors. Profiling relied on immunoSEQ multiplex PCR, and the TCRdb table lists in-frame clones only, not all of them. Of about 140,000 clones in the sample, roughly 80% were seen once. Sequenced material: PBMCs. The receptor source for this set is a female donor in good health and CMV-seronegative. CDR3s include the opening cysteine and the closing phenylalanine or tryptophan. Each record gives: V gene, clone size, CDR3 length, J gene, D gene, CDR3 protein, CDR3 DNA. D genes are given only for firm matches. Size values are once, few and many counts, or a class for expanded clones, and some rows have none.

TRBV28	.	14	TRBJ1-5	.	CASSFWQGNQPQHF	TGTGCCAGCAGTTTTTGGCAGGGCAATCAGCCCCAGCATTTT
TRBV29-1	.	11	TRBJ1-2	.	CSVGQHYGYTF	TGCAGCGTTGGACAGCACTATGGCTACACCTTC
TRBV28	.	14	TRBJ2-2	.	CASSQGPNTGELFF	TGTGCCAGCTCCCAGGGCCCGAACACCGGGGAGCTGTTTTTT
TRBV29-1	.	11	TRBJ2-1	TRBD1	CSVGTVFEQFF	TGCAGCGTGGGGACAGTCTTTGAGCAGTTCTTC
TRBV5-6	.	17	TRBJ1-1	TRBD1	CATRVNGGQGGDTEAFF	TGTGCCACCAGAGTGAATGGGGGACAGGGAGGAGACACTGAAGCTTTCTTT
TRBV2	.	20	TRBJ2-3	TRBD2	CASTQDQGTSGRPGPDTQYF	TGTGCCAGCACCCAAGATCAGGGGACTAGCGGGAGGCCTGGACCAGATACGCAGTATTTT
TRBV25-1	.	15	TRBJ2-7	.	CASSARLAGMDEQYF	TGTGCCAGCAGTGCTCGGCTGGCAGGTATGGACGAGCAGTACTTC
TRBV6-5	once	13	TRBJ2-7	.	CASSLGAVYEQYF	TGTGCCAGCAGTCTGGGGGCAGTCTACGAGCAGTACTTC
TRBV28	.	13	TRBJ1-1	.	CASSSPSLSEAFF	TGTGCCAGCAGTTCCCCGTCTTTATCCGAAGCTTTCTTT
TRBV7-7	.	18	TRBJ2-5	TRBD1	CASSPGTGFIVPGETQYF	TGTGCCAGCAGCCCCGGGACAGGGTTTATCGTTCCGGGAGAGACCCAGTACTTC
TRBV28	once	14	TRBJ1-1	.	CASNPAGMNAEAFF	TGTGCCAGCAATCCCGCGGGGATGAACGCTGAAGCTTTCTTT
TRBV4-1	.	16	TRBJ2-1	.	CASSQSRLGAYNEQFF	TGCGCCAGCAGCCAAAGTAGGCTGGGAGCCTACAATGAGCAGTTCTTC
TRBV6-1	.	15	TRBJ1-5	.	CASTKDSYSNQPQHF	TGTGCCAGCACCAAGGACAGTTATAGCAATCAGCCCCAGCATTTT
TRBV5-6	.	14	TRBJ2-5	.	CASSLGQNQETQYF	TGTGCCAGCAGCTTGGGGCAGAACCAAGAGACCCAGTACTTC
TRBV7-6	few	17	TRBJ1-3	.	CASSLEVGGYSGNTIYF	TGTGCCAGCAGCTTAGAGGTCGGGGGTTACTCTGGAAACACCATATATTTT
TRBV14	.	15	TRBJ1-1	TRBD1	CASSLGWDSGTEAFF	TGTGCCAGCAGCCTCGGCTGGGACAGCGGCACTGAAGCTTTCTTT
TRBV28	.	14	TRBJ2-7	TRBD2	CASSGLAGGLEQYF	TGTGCCAGCAGTGGACTAGCGGGAGGTCTCGAGCAGTACTTC
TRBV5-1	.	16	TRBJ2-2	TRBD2	CASSRGTSGNTGELFF	TGCGCCAGCAGCAGAGGGACTAGCGGGAACACTGGGGAGCTGTTTTTT
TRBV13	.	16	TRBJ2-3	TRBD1	CASSPTGTGPTDTQYF	TGTGCCAGCAGCCCTACCGGGACAGGGCCGACAGATACGCAGTATTTT
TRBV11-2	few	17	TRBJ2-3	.	CASSVHVARTSTDTQYF	TGTGCCAGCAGCGTCCACGTAGCGAGAACTAGCACAGATACGCAGTATTTT
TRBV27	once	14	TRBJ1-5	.	CASRTMDSNQPQHF	TGTGCCAGCAGAACTATGGATAGCAATCAGCCCCAGCATTTT
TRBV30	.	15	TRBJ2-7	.	CAWSVSRTGTYEQYF	TGTGCCTGGAGCGTATCCCGAACAGGGACCTACGAGCAGTACTTC
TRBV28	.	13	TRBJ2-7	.	CASRVQGTYEQYF	TGTGCCAGCAGAGTACAGGGCACCTACGAGCAGTACTTC
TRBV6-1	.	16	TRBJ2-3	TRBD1	CASSEAPGQGAATQYF	TGTGCCAGCAGTGAAGCCCCGGGACAGGGGGCGGCTACGCAGTATTTT
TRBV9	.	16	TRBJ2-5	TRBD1	CASSVAGGRGQETQYF	TGTGCCAGCAGCGTAGCAGGGGGCCGGGGTCAAGAGACCCAGTACTTC
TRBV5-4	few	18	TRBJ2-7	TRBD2	CASSLAASGRAAGYEQYF	TGTGCCAGCAGCTTGGCGGCTAGCGGGAGGGCGGCCGGGTACGAGCAGTACTTC
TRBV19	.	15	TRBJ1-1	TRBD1	CASSISAGGFSEAFF	TGTGCCAGTAGTATCTCGGCAGGGGGTTTTTCTGAAGCTTTCTTT
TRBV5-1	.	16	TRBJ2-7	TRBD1	CASSLTLLDRGYEQYF	TGCGCCAGCAGCTTGACCTTATTGGACAGGGGGTACGAGCAGTACTTC
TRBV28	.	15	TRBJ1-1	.	CASSLRSRVNTEAFF	TGTGCCAGCAGTTTAAGATCCAGGGTTAACACTGAAGCTTTCTTT
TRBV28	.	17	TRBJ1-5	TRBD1	CASSSLSGTGYNQPQHF	TGTGCCAGCAGTTCGCTATCGGGGACAGGCTACAATCAGCCCCAGCATTTT
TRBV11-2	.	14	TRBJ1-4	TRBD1	CASSPTGGNEKLFF	TGTGCCAGCAGCCCGACAGGGGGTAATGAAAAACTGTTTTTT
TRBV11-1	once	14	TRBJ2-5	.	CASSPGQVVGTQYF	TGTGCCAGCAGCCCAGGGCAGGTAGTGGGGACCCAGTACTTC
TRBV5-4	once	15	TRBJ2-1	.	CASSPVLAPYNEQFF	TGTGCCAGCAGCCCGGTTCTAGCGCCCTACAATGAGCAGTTCTTC
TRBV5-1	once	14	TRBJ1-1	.	CASSETGMNTEAFF	TGCGCCAGCAGCGAGACAGGTATGAACACTGAAGCTTTCTTT
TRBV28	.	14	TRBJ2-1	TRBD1	CASSVIRGHNEQFF	TGTGCCAGCAGTGTCATCAGGGGGCACAATGAGCAGTTCTTC
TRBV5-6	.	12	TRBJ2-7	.	CASSLGSREQYF	TGTGCCAGCAGCTTGGGGAGCCGCGAGCAGTACTTC
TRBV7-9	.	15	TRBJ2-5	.	CASSSLRVYAETQYF	TGTGCCAGCAGTTCCCTCAGGGTTTACGCAGAGACCCAGTACTTC
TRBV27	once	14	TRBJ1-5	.	CASKGALSNQPQHF	TGTGCCAGCAAGGGAGCCTTAAGCAATCAGCCCCAGCATTTT
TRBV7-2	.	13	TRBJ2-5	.	CASSLVRRETQYF	TGTGCCAGCAGCTTAGTTAGGAGGGAGACCCAGTACTTC
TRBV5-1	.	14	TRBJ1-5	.	CASSPEDTNQPQHF	TGCGCCAGCAGCCCTGAGGACACCAATCAGCCCCAGCATTTT
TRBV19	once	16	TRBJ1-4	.	CASSMVDITTNEKLFF	TGTGCCAGTAGTATGGTGGACATAACAACTAATGAAAAACTGTTTTTT
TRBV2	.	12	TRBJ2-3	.	CASSPSTDTQYF	TGTGCCAGCAGCCCCTCCACAGATACGCAGTATTTT
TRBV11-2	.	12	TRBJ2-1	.	CASSSFAGRWFF	TGTGCCAGCAGCTCTTTCGCGGGACGGTGGTTCTTC
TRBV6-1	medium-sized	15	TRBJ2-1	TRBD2	CASSELAGSYNEQFF	TGTGCCAGCAGTGAACTAGCGGGCTCCTACAATGAGCAGTTCTTC
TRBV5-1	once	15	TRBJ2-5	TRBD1	CASSDGQGIQETQYF	TGCGCCAGCAGCGACGGACAGGGCATACAAGAGACCCAGTACTTC
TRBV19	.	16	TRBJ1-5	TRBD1	CASSIAPGQVNQPQHF	TGTGCCAGTAGTATAGCCCCGGGACAGGTAAATCAGCCCCAGCATTTT
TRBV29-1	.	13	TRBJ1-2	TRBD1	CSVERPTGEGYTF	TGCAGCGTTGAACGCCCGACAGGGGAAGGCTACACCTTC
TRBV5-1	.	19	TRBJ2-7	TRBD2	CASSTGPPGLAGGTYEQYF	TGCGCCAGCAGCACGGGACCGCCGGGACTAGCGGGAGGGACCTACGAGCAGTACTTC
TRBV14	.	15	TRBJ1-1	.	CASSQDTGLMAEAFF	TGTGCCAGCAGCCAAGATACAGGGCTTATGGCTGAAGCTTTCTTT
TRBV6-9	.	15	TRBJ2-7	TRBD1	CASSYLRDSHYEQYF	TGTGCCAGCAGTTACCTCCGGGACAGCCACTACGAGCAGTACTTC
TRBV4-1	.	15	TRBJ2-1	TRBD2	CASSQSGRAFNEQFF	TGCGCCAGCAGCCAAAGCGGGAGGGCCTTCAATGAGCAGTTCTTC
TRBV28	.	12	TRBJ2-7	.	CASSLGGYEQYF	TGTGCCAGCAGTTTAGGGGGCTACGAGCAGTACTTC